Listed here are 21 T cell receptor beta chains from one sample, sequenced in a study of metastatic and nonmetastatic thyroid tumors. TCRdb re-processed the PCR reads through MiXCR. The sample consists of about 35,000 clones, approximately 19% of them appearing once. Before thyroid surgery, none of the patients had received any treatment. Sequenced: blood. The receptor set was obtained from a female donor with papillary thyroid cancer or a benign thyroid nodule (not recorded which). Some clones in this sample may be carry-over from other donors' samples.

This clone came up many times. The rearrangement joins TRBV20-1 to TRBJ2-7; D gene ambiguous. This CDR3 has 11 residues. V was cut by 5 bases and J by 4 bases, with 9 bases left in between. Germline V lookup: CDR1 DFQATT, CDR2 SNEGSKA (reference sequence). CDR3 sequence: CSASISYEQYF. Here the CDR3 DNA reads TGCAGTGCTTCCATTTCTTACGAGCAGTACTTC.

This clone was recorded a few times. The chain employs TRBV19 and TRBJ1-5; TRBD1 might be the D (6 bases). V lost 3 bases and J 7 bases, leaving 16 bases between the germline ends. Looked up from germline, CDR1 is LNHDA and CDR2 is SQIVND (reference sequence). CDR3 length: 15 residues. CDR3 nucleotide sequence: TGTGCCAGTAGTATTGGGGGCCTGGCTAAGCAGCCCCAGCATTTT. The encoded protein is CASSIGGLAKQPQHF.

This clone came up many times. The gene calls are TRBV4-1 and TRBJ2-3; D unclear. V lost 4 bases to trimming and J lost 2 bases, with 10 bases between them. There are 14 residues in the CDR3. CDR1 is MGHRA and CDR2 is YSYEKL in the germline V gene. The CDR3, as DNA: TGCGCCAGCAGCCTCGGGTCCTACACAGATACGCAGTATTTT. Encoded protein: CASSLGSYTDTQYF.

This clone showed up just once. The gene calls are TRBV7-9 and TRBJ2-7; 8 nucleotides match TRBD2. With V trimmed by 2 bases and J by 6 bases, 9 bases remained unmatched. There are 15 residues in the CDR3. CDR1 is SEHNR, CDR2 FQNEAQ, per germline (reference sequence). The CDR3 protein is CASSLSASGSSEQYF. For the CDR3, the DNA is TGTGCCAGCAGCTTATCGGCTAGCGGGTCAAGCGAGCAGTACTTC.

The table lists this clone with many counts. This rearrangement joins TRBV20-1 to TRBJ2-7, with D tentatively TRBD1 (6 bases). Trimming took off 5 bases at V and 1 base at J, with 15 bases between the two ends. CDR3 length equals 14 residues. Germline values: CDR1 DFQATT, CDR2 SNEGSKA (reference sequence). The CDR3 bases are TGCAGTGCTGCCGTTGGACAGACGTCCTACGAGCAGTACTTC. Residues: CSAAVGQTSYEQYF.

This clone was observed a handful of times. Given a much more abundant clone one base away, this may be a read error. J is TRBJ2-5 and V is TRBV29-1, with D tentatively TRBD2 (5 bases). With 2 bases removed from V and 5 bases from J, the gap between germline ends came to 15 bases. In germline, CDR1 is SQVTM, CDR2 ANQGSEA. The CDR3 contains 14 residues. The CDR3 sequence is CSVERAARGETQYF. The CDR3 DNA reads as TGCAGCGTTGAAAGGGCGGCGCGAGGGGAGACCCAGTACTTC.

This chain uses TRBV5-1 with TRBJ2-2; D is unclear. Trimming shortened V by 1 base and J by 2 bases, and 9 bases separated the two germline ends. CDR1 is SGHRS and CDR2 is YFSETQ in the germline V gene. The CDR3 extends over 15 amino acids. The CDR3 bases are TGCGCCAGCAGCTTGTTGGGTCCAAACACCGGGGAGCTGTTTTTT. This encodes CASSLLGPNTGELFF.

On this clone: This clone may be a read error of a much larger clone one base away. DNA of the CDR3: TGTGCCAGCTCAGCCCTAACCCCGGGACAGGGGGTGAGAGAGACCCAGTACTTC. Its protein is CASSALTPGQGVRETQYF. This chain connects TRBV18 to TRBJ2-5; 11 positions agree with TRBD1. V trimming: 5 bases; J trimming: 4 bases; junction bases outside the gene matches: 15. CDR1 is KGHSH and CDR2 is LQKENI in the germline V gene. The CDR3 has 18 amino acids.

In its sample, this clone was seen many times. The J gene is TRBJ2-7, the V gene TRBV5-1; D remains ambiguous. Trimming pared 0 bases from V and 7 bases from J, leaving 8 bases between. The CDR3 is 12 residues long. From germline, CDR1 is SGHRS and CDR2 YFSETQ. This CDR3 reads CASSLAFGEQYF. As DNA, the CDR3 is TGCGCCAGCAGCTTGGCCTTCGGAGAGCAGTACTTC.

This clone has ten or more counts. The gene calls are TRBV7-2 and TRBJ2-7, with D maybe TRBD2 (7 bases). The CDR3 consists of 13 residues. Trimming removed 4 bases from V and 6 bases from J, with 13 bases in between. CDR1 is SGHTA and CDR2 is FQGNSA in the germline V gene. The CDR3 is CASSSYREGEQYF. As DNA, the CDR3 is TGTGCCAGCAGCTCGTACAGGGAGGGCGAGCAGTACTTC.

The chain uses TRBV28 and TRBJ2-7; 9 bases line up with TRBD2. Germline V gives CDR1 MDHEN, CDR2 SYDVKM. After removal of 2 bases from V and 5 bases from J, the junction contained 1 base not matched to a gene. CDR3 size: 13 residues. The CDR3 nucleotides are TGTGCCAGCAGTTTAGCGGGAGGGGACGAGCAGTACTTC. Amino acids: CASSLAGGDEQYF.

This clone was counted many times. V usage is TRBV2 and J usage is TRBJ2-7; D gene unclear. The CDR3 loop spans 13 amino acids. Trimming removed 2 bases at V and 3 bases at J, with 8 bases between. From germline, CDR1 is SNHLY and CDR2 FYNNEI. The CDR3 sequence is CASSETDYYEQYF. CDR3 DNA sequence: TGTGCCAGCAGTGAAACAGATTACTACGAGCAGTACTTC.

The chain is built from TRBV28 and TRBJ2-7; weak D call: TRBD1 (5 bases). The germline V and J ends were trimmed by 10 bases and 5 bases, with 12 bases remaining between them. Looked up from germline, CDR1 is MDHEN and CDR2 is SYDVKM. This CDR3 has 11 residues. The DNA for the CDR3 is TGTGCCATCGCTAGACAGAACGAGCAGTACTTC. This gives the protein CAIARQNEQYF. Using reference TRBV28 and TRBJ2-7 for the parts outside the CDR3, the full variable domain is DVKVTQSSRYLVKRTGEKVFLECVQDMDHENMFWYRQDPGLGLRLIYFSYDVKMKEKGDIPEGYSVSREKKERFSLILESASTNQTSMYLCAIARQNEQYFGPGTRLTVT.

This clone appeared many times. This rearrangement joins TRBV19 to TRBJ1-1, with 10 bases matching TRBD1. V lost 6 bases, J lost 3 bases, and 4 bases stayed unmatched. Per germline, CDR1 LNHDA and CDR2 SQIVND (reference sequence). The CDR3 is made up of 14 amino acids. The CDR3 spells CASRTGGRDTEAFF. The CDR3 DNA reads as TGTGCCAGTAGGACAGGGGGCCGGGACACTGAAGCTTTCTTT.

This chain joins TRBV2 and TRBJ1-2; 9 bases are a match to TRBD1. Germline loops: CDR1 SNHLY, CDR2 FYNNEI. The V and J ends lost 3 bases and 4 bases, in that order; junction bases with no gene match: 3. This CDR3 comprises 14 residues. The CDR3 sequence is CASSETGQGYGYTF. CDR3 DNA sequence: TGTGCCAGCAGTGAGACGGGACAGGGCTATGGCTACACCTTC.

With regard to this clone: With a much larger clone just one base away, this may be a read error. The rearrangement uses TRBV4-2 and TRBJ2-2; TRBD2 aligns across 8 bases. CDR3 length: 16 amino acids. After removal of 1 base from V and 6 bases from J, the junction contained 7 bases not matched to a gene. In germline, CDR1 is LGHNA, CDR2 YNFKEQ. DNA of the CDR3: TGTGCCAGCAGCCAAGTTTATTCTAGCGGGTCCGGGGAGCTGTTTTTT. This codes for CASSQVYSSGSGELFF.

V gene TRBV6-2 or TRBV6-3 combines with J gene TRBJ2-3, with 13 bases lining up with TRBD2. With 6 bases clipped from V and 7 bases from J, the junction kept 13 bases outside the gene matches. The germline V gene has CDR1 MNHEY and CDR2 SVGEGT. This CDR3 has 17 amino acids. CDR3 amino acids: CASSYRTSGSLENTQYF. CDR3 sequence (DNA): TGTGCCAGCAGCTATCGGACTAGCGGGAGTCTAGAAAATACGCAGTATTTT.

The J gene is TRBJ2-5, the V gene TRBV20-1; 9 nucleotides match TRBD2. Looked up from germline, CDR1 is DFQATT and CDR2 is SNEGSKA (reference sequence). There are 17 residues in the CDR3. V lost 2 bases and J lost 4; bases outside the gene matches: 14. For the CDR3, the DNA is TGCAGTGCTAGATATCGTATCCTGGTAGCGGGAGCAGAGACCCAGTACTTC. The encoded protein is CSARYRILVAGAETQYF.

The chain joins TRBV6-1 to TRBJ2-5; maybe TRBD2 (5 bases). V was trimmed by 7 bases and J by 8 bases, leaving 20 bases between them. Germline V gives CDR1 MNHNS, CDR2 SASEGT. The CDR3 length is 14 residues. The CDR3 nucleotides read TGTGCCAGCACCGAGATGGGGAGTAGAGATACCCAGTACTTC. Its translation: CASTEMGSRDTQYF.

This rearrangement joins TRBV20-1 to TRBJ2-7, with unresolved D. CDR1 and CDR2 from the germline V gene are DFQATT and SNEGSKA (reference sequence). V was clipped by 7 bases and J by 6 bases, with 19 bases between them. The CDR3 totals 13 residues. CDR3 sequence: CSVRRHGNGEQYF. CDR3 coding DNA: TGCAGTGTTAGGCGGCATGGAAACGGCGAGCAGTACTTC.

This chain links TRBV9 with TRBJ1-1; D call uncertain. Per the germline V gene, CDR1 is SGDLS and CDR2 is YYNGEE. The CDR3 runs to 14 residues. V shed 0 bases and J shed 4 bases, with 10 bases lying between them. The CDR3 DNA is TGTGCCAGCAGCGTAGCCCTAAGGAGCACTGAAGCTTTCTTT. This gives the protein CASSVALRSTEAFF.